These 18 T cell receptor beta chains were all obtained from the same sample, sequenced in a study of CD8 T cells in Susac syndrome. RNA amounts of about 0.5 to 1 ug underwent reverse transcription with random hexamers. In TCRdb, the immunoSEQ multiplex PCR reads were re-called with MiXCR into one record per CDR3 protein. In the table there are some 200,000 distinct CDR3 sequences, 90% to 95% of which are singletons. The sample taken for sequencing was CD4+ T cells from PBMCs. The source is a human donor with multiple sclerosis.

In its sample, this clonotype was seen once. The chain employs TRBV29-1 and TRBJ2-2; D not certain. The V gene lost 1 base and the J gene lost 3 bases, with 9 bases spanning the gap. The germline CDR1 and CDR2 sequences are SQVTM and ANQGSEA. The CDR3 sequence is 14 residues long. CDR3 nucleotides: TGCAGCGTTGAAGGGCCGGACCACACCGGGGAGCTGTTTTTT. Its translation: CSVEGPDHTGELFF.

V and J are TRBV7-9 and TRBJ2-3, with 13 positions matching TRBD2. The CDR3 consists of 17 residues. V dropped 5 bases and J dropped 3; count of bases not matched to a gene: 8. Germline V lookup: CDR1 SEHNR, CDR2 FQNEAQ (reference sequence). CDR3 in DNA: TGTGCCAGCAGCCGCTCACTAGCGGGGGGGCGAACAGATACGCAGTATTTT. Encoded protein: CASSRSLAGGRTDTQYF. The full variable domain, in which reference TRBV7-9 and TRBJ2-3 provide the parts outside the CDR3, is DTGVSQNPRHKITKRGQNVTFRCDPISEHNRLYWYRQTLGQGPEFLTYFQNEAQLEKSRLLSDRFSAERPKGSFSTLEIQRTEQGDSAMYLCASSRSLAGGRTDTQYFGPGTRLTVL.

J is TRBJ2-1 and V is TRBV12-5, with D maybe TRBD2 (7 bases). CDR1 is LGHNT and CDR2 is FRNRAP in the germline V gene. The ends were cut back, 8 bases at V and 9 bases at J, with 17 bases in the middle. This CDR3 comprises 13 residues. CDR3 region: CASRGAPRGEQFF. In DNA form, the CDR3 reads TGTGCTAGTCGGGGGGCCCCTCGGGGTGAGCAGTTCTTC.

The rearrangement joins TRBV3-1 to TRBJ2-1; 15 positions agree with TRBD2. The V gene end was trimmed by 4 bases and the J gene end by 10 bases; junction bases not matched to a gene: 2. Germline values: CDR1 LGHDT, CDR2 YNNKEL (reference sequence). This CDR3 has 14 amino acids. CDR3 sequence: CASSLGTSGREQFF. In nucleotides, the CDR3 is TGTGCCAGCAGCCTAGGGACTAGCGGGAGGGAGCAGTTCTTC.

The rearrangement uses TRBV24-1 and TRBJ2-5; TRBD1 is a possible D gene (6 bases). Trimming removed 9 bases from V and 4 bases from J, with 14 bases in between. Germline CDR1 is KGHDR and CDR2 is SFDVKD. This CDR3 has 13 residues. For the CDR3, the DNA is TGTGCCACCTCGGACAGTCTGGGAGAGACCCAGTACTTC. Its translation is CATSDSLGETQYF.

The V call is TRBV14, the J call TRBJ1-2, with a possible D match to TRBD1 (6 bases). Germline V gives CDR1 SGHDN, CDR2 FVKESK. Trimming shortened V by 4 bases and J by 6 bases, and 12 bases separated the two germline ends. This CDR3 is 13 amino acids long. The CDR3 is CASSPRQDDGYTF. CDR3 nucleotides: TGTGCCAGCAGCCCCCGACAGGACGATGGCTACACCTTC.

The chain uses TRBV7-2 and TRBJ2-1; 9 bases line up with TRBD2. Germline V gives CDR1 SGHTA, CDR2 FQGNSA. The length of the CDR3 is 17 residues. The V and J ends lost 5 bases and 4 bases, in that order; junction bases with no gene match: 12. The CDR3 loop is CASSPLTAGGIYNEQFF. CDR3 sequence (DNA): TGTGCCAGCAGCCCCTTGACGGCGGGAGGGATTTACAATGAGCAGTTCTTC.

The CDR3 spells CASSRLGGADYGYTF. The CDR3 DNA reads TGTGCCAGCAGCCGATTGGGAGGGGCGGACTATGGCTACACCTTC. The J gene is TRBJ1-2, the V gene TRBV5-4; tentatively, D is TRBD1 (5 bases). CDR1 is SGHNT, CDR2 YYREEE, per germline (reference sequence). The CDR3 is made up of 15 amino acids. Deletions cut 4 bases from V and 3 bases from J, with 16 bases between.

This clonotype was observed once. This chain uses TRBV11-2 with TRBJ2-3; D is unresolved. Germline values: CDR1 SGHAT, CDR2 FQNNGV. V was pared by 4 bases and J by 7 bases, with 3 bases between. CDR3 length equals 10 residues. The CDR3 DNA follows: TGTGCCAGCAGCTCCTATACGCAGTATTTT. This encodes CASSSYTQYF.

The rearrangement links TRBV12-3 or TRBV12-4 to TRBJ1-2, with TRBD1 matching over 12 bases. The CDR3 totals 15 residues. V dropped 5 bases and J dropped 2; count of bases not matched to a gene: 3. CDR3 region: CASSRGQGANYGYTF. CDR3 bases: TGTGCCAGCAGTAGGGGACAGGGGGCGAACTATGGCTACACCTTC.

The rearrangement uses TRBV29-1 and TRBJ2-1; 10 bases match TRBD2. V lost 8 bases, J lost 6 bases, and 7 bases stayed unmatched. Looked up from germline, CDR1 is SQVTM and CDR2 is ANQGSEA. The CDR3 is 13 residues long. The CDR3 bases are TGCAGCATCCGGACTAGCGGCCTCAATGAGCAGTTCTTC. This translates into CSIRTSGLNEQFF.

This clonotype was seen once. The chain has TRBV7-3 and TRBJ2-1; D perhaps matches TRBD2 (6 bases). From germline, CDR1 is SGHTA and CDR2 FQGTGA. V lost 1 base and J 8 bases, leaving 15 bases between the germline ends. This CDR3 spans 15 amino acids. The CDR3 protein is CASSLNGGFADEQFF. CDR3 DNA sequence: TGTGCCAGCAGCTTAAATGGAGGGTTTGCGGATGAGCAGTTCTTC.

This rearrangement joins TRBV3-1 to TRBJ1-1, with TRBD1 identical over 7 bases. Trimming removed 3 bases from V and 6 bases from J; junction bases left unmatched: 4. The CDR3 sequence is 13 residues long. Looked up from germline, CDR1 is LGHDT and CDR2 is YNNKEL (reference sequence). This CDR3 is CASSHAGGAEAFF. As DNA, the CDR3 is TGTGCCAGCAGCCATGCAGGGGGGGCTGAAGCTTTCTTT. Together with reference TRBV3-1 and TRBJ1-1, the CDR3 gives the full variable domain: DTAVSQTPKYLVTQMGNDKSIKCEQNLGHDTMYWYKQDSKKFLKIMFSYNNKELIINETVPNRFSPKSPDKAHLNLHINSLELGDSAVYFCASSHAGGAEAFFGQGTRLTVV.

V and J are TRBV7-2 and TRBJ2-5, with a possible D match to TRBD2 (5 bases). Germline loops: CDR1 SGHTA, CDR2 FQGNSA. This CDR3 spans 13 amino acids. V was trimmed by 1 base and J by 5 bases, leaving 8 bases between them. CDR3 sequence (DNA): TGTGCCAGCAGCTTAGGGCCGGGGGAGACCCAGTACTTC. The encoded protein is CASSLGPGETQYF.

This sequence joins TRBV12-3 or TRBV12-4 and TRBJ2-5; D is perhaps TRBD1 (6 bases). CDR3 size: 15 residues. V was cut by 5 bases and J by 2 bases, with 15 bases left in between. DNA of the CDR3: TGTGCCAGCAGTCTCTCTTGGACAGATCAAGAGACCCAGTACTTC. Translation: CASSLSWTDQETQYF.

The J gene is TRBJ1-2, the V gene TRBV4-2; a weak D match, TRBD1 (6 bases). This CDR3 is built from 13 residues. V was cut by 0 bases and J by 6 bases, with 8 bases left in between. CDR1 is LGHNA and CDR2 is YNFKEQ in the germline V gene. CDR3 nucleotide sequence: TGTGCCAGCAGCCAAGATCGACAGGATGGCTACACCTTC. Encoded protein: CASSQDRQDGYTF.

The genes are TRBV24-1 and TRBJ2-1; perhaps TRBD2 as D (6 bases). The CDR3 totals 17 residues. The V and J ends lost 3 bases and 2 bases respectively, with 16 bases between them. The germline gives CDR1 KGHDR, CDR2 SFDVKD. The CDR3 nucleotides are TGTGCCACCAGTGATCCTAAGCGGGTAAGGCCCTACAATGAGCAGTTCTTC. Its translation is CATSDPKRVRPYNEQFF.

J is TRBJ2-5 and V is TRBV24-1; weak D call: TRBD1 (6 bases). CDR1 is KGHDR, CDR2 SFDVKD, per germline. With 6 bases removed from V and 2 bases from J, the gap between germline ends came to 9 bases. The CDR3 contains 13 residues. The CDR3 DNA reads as TGTGCCACCAGTTCCGGACAGCAAGAGACCCAGTACTTC. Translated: CATSSGQQETQYF.